This T cell receptor beta chain was observed in a study of control samples from healthy donors and cancer patients. The repertoire was sequenced with immunoSEQ multiplex PCR; TCRdb's copy has only in-frame clones and lacks some. The table shows some 120,000 clones, with approximately 90% occurring only once. By frequency in the sample, this clone is medium-sized. V lost 1 base, J lost 2 bases, and 7 bases lay in between. The germline gives CDR1 SGHDT, CDR2 YYEEEE. CDR3 length equals 14 residues. This receptor was obtained from a man aged 18 to 30 in good health. Sequenced sample: blood. The rearrangement joins TRBV5-6 to TRBJ1-5, with D tentatively TRBD1 (5 bases). CDR3 coding DNA: TGTGCCAGCAGCTTGACCAGGGGCAATCAGCCCCAGCATTTT. Amino acid sequence: CASSLTRGNQPQHF.